This passage covers 19 T cell receptor beta chains from one sample sequenced in a study of T cell responses to AZD1222 COVID-19 vaccine. TCRdb keeps only in-frame clones here, not all; method: immunoSEQ multiplex PCR. In the table there are roughly 150,000 clones, 92% of which are singletons. The sequenced sample was peripheral blood, obtained 28 days after the second AZD1222 dose. All receptors derive from an adult who received the AZD1222 COVID-19 vaccine.

This chain joins TRBV2 and TRBJ1-4, with D possibly matching TRBD1 (6 bases). Germline assignment: CDR1 SNHLY and CDR2 FYNNEI. Trimming removed 5 bases at V and 8 bases at J, with 12 bases between. This CDR3 has 13 amino acids. CDR3 sequence reads: CASSRGGGEKLFF. The CDR3, as DNA: TGTGCCAGCAGTCGAGGGGGAGGGGAAAAACTGTTTTTT.

The chain recombines TRBV6-1 with TRBJ2-3, with 13 bases lining up with TRBD2. This CDR3 spans 16 amino acids. Per the germline V gene, CDR1 is MNHNS and CDR2 is SASEGT. Unmatched junction bases numbered 2, after V lost 1 base and J lost 4 bases. The CDR3 here is CASSEELAGGPDTQYF. CDR3 sequence (DNA): TGTGCCAGCAGTGAAGAACTAGCGGGGGGGCCAGATACGCAGTATTTT.

The V call is TRBV7-9, the J call TRBJ2-1, with 7 bases aligning to TRBD2. The V gene's germline CDR1 is SEHNR and CDR2 FQNEAQ (reference sequence). This CDR3 is 15 amino acids long. The J segment lost 6 bases and the V segment lost 7 bases, leaving 12 bases of the junction unmatched. In nucleotides, the CDR3 is TGTGCCAGCAATTTAGCGGGCGAGAATTTCAATGAGCAGTTCTTC. Encoded protein: CASNLAGENFNEQFF. The full variable domain, with the rest looked up from reference TRBV7-9 and TRBJ2-1, is DTGVSQNPRHKITKRGQNVTFRCDPISEHNRLYWYRQTLGQGPEFLTYFQNEAQLEKSRLLSDRFSAERPKGSFSTLEIQRTEQGDSAMYLCASNLAGENFNEQFFGPGTRLTVL.

The chain recombines TRBV18 with TRBJ1-2, with a weak D call TRBD1 (5 bases). This CDR3 is 15 amino acids long. Per germline, CDR1 KGHSH and CDR2 LQKENI. V was trimmed by 2 bases and J by 6 bases, leaving 16 bases between them. Written as DNA, the CDR3 is TGTGCCAGCTCACCATCGGCAGGGATAAGCCATGGCTACACCTTC. Translation: CASSPSAGISHGYTF.

The chain couples TRBV6-6 to TRBJ1-5; D is unresolved. The germline V gene has CDR1 MNHNY and CDR2 SVGAGI (reference sequence). The length of the CDR3 is 17 residues. V lost 5 bases and J lost 1, with 18 bases in between. The CDR3 is CASSPSLNPESNQPQHF. The DNA for the CDR3 is TGTGCCAGCAGTCCGTCCCTGAACCCAGAGAGCAATCAGCCCCAGCATTTT.

A single count supports this clone. The chain recombines TRBV11-2 with TRBJ1-5, with 7 bases aligning to TRBD1. Germline V lookup: CDR1 SGHAT, CDR2 FQNNGV. V lost 6 bases and J lost 4; bases outside the gene matches: 3. The CDR3 is 13 residues long. Here the CDR3 DNA reads TGTGCCAGCAGTTTGACAGGGAATCAGCCCCAGCATTTT. It translates to CASSLTGNQPQHF.

The gene calls are TRBV5-1 and TRBJ1-2; TRBD1 might be the D (5 bases). This CDR3 is built from 15 residues. Germline loops: CDR1 SGHRS, CDR2 YFSETQ. Trimming took off 0 bases at V and 3 bases at J, with 12 bases between the two ends. DNA of the CDR3: TGCGCCAGCAGCTTGGTGGGGGAACTTTACTATGGCTACACCTTC. The encoded protein is CASSLVGELYYGYTF. The full variable domain, in which reference TRBV5-1 and TRBJ1-2 provide the parts outside the CDR3, is KAGVTQTPRYLIKTRGQQVTLSCSPISGHRSVSWYQQTPGQGLQFLFEYFSETQRNKGNFPGRFSGRQFSNSRSEMNVSTLELGDSALYLCASSLVGELYYGYTFGSGTRLTVV.

The rearrangement joins TRBV2 to TRBJ1-6; TRBD1 might be the D (5 bases). The CDR3 consists of 14 residues. V gave up 4 bases and J gave up 10 bases, with 14 bases separating them. Germline V CDR1 and CDR2: SNHLY, FYNNEI. Written as DNA, the CDR3 is TGTGCCAGCAGTGCCAGGGTATCGCGCTCACCCCTCCACTTT. Protein product: CASSARVSRSPLHF.

This clone was seen just once. CDR3 sequence: CASSFLGPTEAFF. The DNA of the CDR3 is TGTGCCAGCAGTTTCCTCGGGCCGACTGAAGCTTTCTTT. The rearrangement links TRBV12-3 or TRBV12-4 to TRBJ1-1, with D unresolved. Between the trimmed V and J ends, which lost 3 bases and 5 bases, there was a span of 10 bases. The CDR3 consists of 13 residues.

The chain recombines TRBV13 with TRBJ2-2; possible D gene TRBD1, 5 bases. The CDR3 extends over 12 amino acids. The germline CDR1 and CDR2 sequences are PRHDT and FYEKMQ (reference sequence). Trimming stripped 5 bases from V and 7 bases from J, with 8 bases between. The CDR3 loop reads CASSPRGGELFF. In DNA form, the CDR3 reads TGTGCCAGCAGCCCTAGGGGCGGGGAGCTGTTTTTT.

V is TRBV11-3 and J is TRBJ2-7, with D possibly being TRBD1 (5 bases). V gave up 0 bases and J gave up 7 bases, with 10 bases separating them. Looked up from germline, CDR1 is SGHNT and CDR2 is YENEEA. This CDR3 contains 13 residues. CDR3 sequence: CASSLEGRAEQYF. CDR3 bases: TGTGCCAGCAGCTTAGAGGGGCGCGCGGAGCAGTACTTC. Full variable domain (outside the CDR3, taken from reference TRBV11-3 and TRBJ2-7): EAGVVQSPRYKIIEKKQPVAFWCNPISGHNTLYWYLQNLGQGPELLIRYENEEAVDDSQLPKDRFSAERLKGVDSTLKIQPAELGDSAVYLCASSLEGRAEQYFGPGTRLTVT.

The V call is TRBV11-3, the J call TRBJ2-6; 7 bases are a match to TRBD1. This CDR3 is 19 amino acids long. CDR1 and CDR2 from the germline V gene are SGHNT and YENEEA. The V and J ends lost 4 bases and 2 bases, in that order; junction bases with no gene match: 14. The CDR3 is CASSSPKEGAAPGANVLTF. As DNA, the CDR3 is TGTGCCAGCAGCTCACCCAAAGAGGGGGCAGCGCCTGGGGCCAACGTCCTGACTTTC.

The chain has TRBV4-1 and TRBJ2-7, with D possibly being TRBD2 (6 bases). The CDR3 spans 15 residues. CDR1 and CDR2 (germline): MGHRA, YSYEKL. Deletions cut 0 bases from V and 11 bases from J, with 20 bases between. CDR3: CASSQDIGVGGNKYF. CDR3 DNA sequence: TGCGCCAGCAGCCAAGATATAGGCGTTGGGGGGAATAAGTACTTC.

CDR3 loop: CASGLVPVMDEAFF. The CDR3, as DNA: TGTGCTAGTGGTTTGGTTCCCGTGATGGATGAAGCTTTCTTT. This sequence joins TRBV12-5 and TRBJ1-1; D is uncertain. The ends were cut back, 0 bases at V and 7 bases at J, with 12 bases in the middle. Germline CDR1 and CDR2: LGHNT and FRNRAP. CDR3 length: 14 residues.

V gene TRBV18 combines with J gene TRBJ2-1; 8 nucleotides line up with TRBD2. The trim removed 4 bases at V and 1 base at J, leaving 6 bases unmatched. CDR1 KGHSH and CDR2 LQKENI come from the germline V gene. The CDR3 is 16 residues long. The CDR3 spells CASSLPIAGSYNEQFF. In nucleotides, the CDR3 is TGTGCCAGCTCACTCCCCATAGCGGGATCCTACAATGAGCAGTTCTTC.

J is TRBJ1-6 and V is TRBV4-2, with D tentatively TRBD1 (5 bases). This CDR3 comprises 14 residues. V was pared by 6 bases and J by 7 bases, with 13 bases between. The V gene's germline CDR1 is LGHNA and CDR2 YNFKEQ. CDR3 bases: TGTGCCAGCAGGTCAGTAGGGACCAATTCACCCCTCCACTTT. This gives the protein CASRSVGTNSPLHF.

Written as DNA, the CDR3 is TGTGCCAGCAGCGTAGGTGGCAGGGGAGCATATGGCTACACCTTC. The encoded protein is CASSVGGRGAYGYTF. This rearrangement joins TRBV9 to TRBJ1-2; D possibly corresponds to TRBD1 (6 bases). Per the germline V gene, CDR1 is SGDLS and CDR2 is YYNGEE. CDR3 length: 15 residues. With 0 bases removed from V and 5 bases from J, the gap between germline ends came to 14 bases.

The chain is built from TRBV7-6 and TRBJ2-3, with D possibly matching TRBD1 (5 bases). The germline gives CDR1 SGHVS, CDR2 FNYEAQ. The CDR3 loop spans 15 amino acids. V dropped 1 base and J dropped 6 bases, with 14 bases sitting between them. CDR3 nucleotide sequence: TGTGCCAGCAGCTTAGGGGGCCGCCACTCGGATACGCAGTATTTT. Its translation is CASSLGGRHSDTQYF.

The chain joins TRBV19 to TRBJ1-5; D is perhaps TRBD1 (6 bases). The V end was cut by 5 bases, the J end by 3 bases, with 17 bases between. The CDR3 has 16 residues. The germline V gene has CDR1 LNHDA and CDR2 SQIVND (reference sequence). The CDR3 coding sequence is TGTGCCAGTAGTCCGTCACAGGGAGGCCTCAATCAGCCCCAGCATTTT. This encodes CASSPSQGGLNQPQHF.